The clone carrying this T cell receptor beta chain was detected only once. The data derive from a study of T cell changes during pregnancy in multiple sclerosis. The repertoire was sequenced with immunoSEQ multiplex PCR; TCRdb's copy has only in-frame clones and lacks some. The sample lists tens of thousands of clones; more than 85% were seen once. The germline V gene encodes CDR1 SGHRS and CDR2 YFSETQ. The CDR3 has 17 residues. Unmatched junction bases numbered 12, after V lost 4 bases and J lost 0 bases. Specimen: peripheral blood, collected in the first trimester of pregnancy. The source of this sequence is a female donor in good health, enrolled as a control in a pregnancy study. J is TRBJ2-5 and V is TRBV5-1; TRBD1 matches 7 bases. The CDR3 DNA reads as TGCGCCAGCAGCGGCACCGGGACAGCTACATACCAAGAGACCCAGTACTTC. It yields the protein CASSGTGTATYQETQYF.